This TCR beta chain comes out of a study of blood T cell repertoires in COVID-19. Overall study context: Acute and convalescent COVID-19 specimens originated in the United States, Italy and Spain.

Trimming took 5 bases from V and 3 from J, leaving 14 bases between them. Germline V gives CDR1 SEHNR, CDR2 FQNEAQ (reference sequence). The CDR3 extends over 14 amino acids. In the authors' workflow: Estimation of nucleated cell counts relied on the amplification of reference gene primers. Sequencing was performed with immunoSEQ multiplex PCR; in TCRdb, only in-frame clones are kept and a portion is missing. V and J calls and clone size are as listed in that table; D and trimming were resolved from the DNA. The repertoire includes about 110,000 clones, about 80% of them detected once, and around 4% sits in the top ten.

The genes are TRBV7-9 and TRBJ2-7, with D possibly TRBD1 on 6 matching bases. This sequence was found in a woman of 80 years or more with acute or convalescent COVID-19. Sequenced material: peripheral blood. CDR3 loop: CASSPRGFFYEQYF. The DNA for the CDR3 is TGTGCCAGCAGCCCCAGGGGTTTTTTCTACGAGCAGTACTTC.